The entry that follows covers one TCR beta chain sequence. Its antigen is currently unknown. With 60 Vbeta and 13 Jbeta primers, the PCR was carried out. Per the authors' pipeline: There were 80 million to 95 million unique TCR beta chains by a later count, and approximately 11 million of them were shared. Method: immunoSEQ multiplex PCR; TCRdb's copy keeps in-frame clones and lacks some. The V and J calls and clone size were taken over from that table, and D and trimming were inferred from the DNA. The data show roughly 130,000 clones, approximately 79% seen once. The data belong to a study of cytomegalovirus exposure and HLA in healthy donors. Study-wide points: By HLA locus, TCR association rates varied in a later analysis, with DRB1 showing the most and HLA-C the fewest. Most sequenced TCRs were rare (though some public TCRs occurred in many donors). What was likely a sequencing artifact was a cluster of highly shared sequence variants.

CDR1 SQVTM and CDR2 ANQGSEA come from the germline V gene. V gave up 5 bases and J gave up 2 bases, with 13 bases separating them. The CDR3 runs to 14 residues. Sequenced sample: PBMCs. This chain connects TRBV29-1 to TRBJ2-1; possible D gene TRBD2, 5 bases. This clonotype originated in a young man in good health and CMV-seronegative. Written as DNA, the CDR3 is TGCAGCGTTAATCCCAGCGGAGCCTACAATGAGCAGTTCTTC. Translation gives CSVNPSGAYNEQFF.